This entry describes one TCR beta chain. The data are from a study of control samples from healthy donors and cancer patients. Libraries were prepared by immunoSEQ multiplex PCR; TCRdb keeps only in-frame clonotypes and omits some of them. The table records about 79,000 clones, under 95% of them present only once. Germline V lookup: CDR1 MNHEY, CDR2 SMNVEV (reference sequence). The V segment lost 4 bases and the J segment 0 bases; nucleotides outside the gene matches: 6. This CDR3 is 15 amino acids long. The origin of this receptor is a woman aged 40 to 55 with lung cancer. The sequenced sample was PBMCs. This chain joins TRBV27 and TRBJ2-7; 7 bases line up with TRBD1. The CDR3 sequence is CASSSGTGVSYEQYF. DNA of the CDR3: TGTGCCAGCAGTTCTGGCACAGGGGTCTCCTACGAGCAGTACTTC.